The 14 T cell receptor beta chains given below trace back to one sample, sequenced in a study of cytomegalovirus exposure and HLA in healthy donors. The primer mix had 60 Vbeta and 13 Jbeta primers. This table comes from immunoSEQ multiplex PCR, and its TCRdb copy is limited to in-frame clones, with some not included. The table has 100,000 or so clones, around 74% seen once; the top ten hold under 1.5%. The sequenced sample consisted of PBMCs. The receptors come from a man aged 35-49 years in good health and CMV-seronegative.

The chain carries TRBV27 and TRBJ2-7; 7 nucleotides align to TRBD1. The V and J ends lost 8 bases and 6 bases, in that order; junction bases with no gene match: 10. The CDR3 has 13 amino acids. Germline lookup yields CDR1 MNHEY and CDR2 SMNVEV (reference sequence). In nucleotides, the CDR3 is TGTGCCAGCTGGAGACAGGGCGCGATCGAGCAGTACTTC. Translated: CASWRQGAIEQYF.

V gene TRBV6-6 combines with J gene TRBJ1-1; TRBD1 agrees at 8 bases. CDR3 length equals 16 residues. V lost 2 bases and J lost 4; bases outside the gene matches: 9. Germline CDR1 reads MNHNY; CDR2 reads SVGAGI (reference sequence). CDR3: CASSYVAGGWGTEAFF. CDR3 nucleotides: TGTGCCAGCAGTTACGTCGCAGGGGGCTGGGGCACTGAAGCTTTCTTT.

In the case of this clone: One end of the junction is discordant with germline, which a read error may explain. The J gene is TRBJ2-5, the V gene TRBV7-9, with D possibly being TRBD2 (6 bases). The length of the CDR3 is 13 residues. Looked up from germline, CDR1 is SEHNR and CDR2 is FQNEAQ (reference sequence). DNA for the CDR3: TGTTCCAGCCTCCTTTCGGGGGAGGAGACCCAGTACTTC. Translating it yields CSSLLSGEETQYF.

V gene TRBV4-1 combines with J gene TRBJ1-5; D perhaps matches TRBD1 (6 bases). Trimming left V 3 bases short and J 0 bases short, with 9 bases between. Germline V gene data show CDR1 as MGHRA and CDR2 as YSYEKL. This CDR3 is built from 15 residues. The CDR3 reads CASSQGADSNQPQHF. CDR3 sequence (DNA): TGCGCCAGCAGCCAGGGGGCTGATAGCAATCAGCCCCAGCATTTT.

In its sample, this clone was seen once. J is TRBJ2-5 and V is TRBV5-1, with 7 nucleotides matching TRBD2. V shed 0 bases, J shed 6 bases, and the junction held 8 bases outside the gene matches. Per the germline V gene, CDR1 is SGHRS and CDR2 is YFSETQ. This CDR3 is built from 15 residues. In DNA, the CDR3 is TGCGCCAGCAGCTTGGCTGGCGGGGGATTCAAGACCCAGTACTTC. Encoded protein: CASSLAGGGFKTQYF.

V usage is TRBV25-1 and J usage is TRBJ1-2; possibly TRBD1 for D (5 bases). There are 12 residues in the CDR3. The V end was cut by 8 bases, the J end by 6 bases, with 13 bases between. Per germline, CDR1 MGHDK and CDR2 SYGVNS. The CDR3 spells CASGHLSDGYTF. CDR3 nucleotides: TGTGCCAGCGGACACCTGAGTGATGGCTACACCTTC.

The table lists this clone with a few counts. The chain employs TRBV5-1 and TRBJ2-1; possibly TRBD2 for D (5 bases). CDR1 is SGHRS and CDR2 is YFSETQ in the germline V gene. The CDR3 extends over 12 amino acids. V was clipped by 3 bases and J by 10 bases, with 11 bases between them. The CDR3 DNA reads TGCGCCAGCAGCTCCCCTAGCTCAGAGCAGTTCTTC. It translates to CASSSPSSEQFF. Drawing the rest from reference TRBV5-1 and TRBJ2-1, the complete variable domain is KAGVTQTPRYLIKTRGQQVTLSCSPISGHRSVSWYQQTPGQGLQFLFEYFSETQRNKGNFPGRFSGRQFSNSRSEMNVSTLELGDSALYLCASSSPSSEQFFGPGTRLTVL.

The V and J genes are TRBV29-1 and TRBJ2-7; 7 bases fit TRBD1. The CDR3 consists of 15 residues. J lost 3 bases, V lost 2 bases, and 10 bases had no gene match. CDR1 is SQVTM, CDR2 ANQGSEA, per germline. CDR3 bases: TGCAGCGTTGAACCAGCCGACAGGGAAAACTACGAGCAGTACTTC. This codes for CSVEPADRENYEQYF.

In nucleotides, the CDR3 is TGTGCCAGCAGTCCTACGGAGGGGGGGGCCCCAGATACGCAGTATTTT. Its translation: CASSPTEGGAPDTQYF. The chain uses TRBV27 and TRBJ2-3; weak D call: TRBD2 (7 bases). The CDR3 has 16 amino acids. CDR1 is MNHEY and CDR2 is SMNVEV in the germline V gene (reference sequence). V lost 5 bases to trimming and J lost 4 bases, with 19 bases between them.

CDR3 coding DNA: TGCGCCAGCAGCTTTGCTAGCGGGAGTACAGATACGCAGTATTTT. Translation: CASSFASGSTDTQYF. V is TRBV5-1 and J is TRBJ2-3; 10 positions match TRBD2. Germline V gives CDR1 SGHRS, CDR2 YFSETQ. J lost 3 bases, V lost 2 bases, and 3 bases had no gene match. The CDR3 runs to 15 residues.

This clone has a handful of counts. V and J are TRBV5-6 and TRBJ2-3; 12 bases are shared with TRBD2. In germline, CDR1 is SGHDT, CDR2 YYEEEE. Losses at the gene ends were 4 bases for V and 6 bases for J; bases not matched to a gene: 3. This CDR3 has 14 residues. The CDR3 here is CASSTGTSGDTQYF. In DNA form, the CDR3 reads TGTGCCAGCAGCACCGGGACTAGCGGGGATACGCAGTATTTT.

V is TRBV9 and J is TRBJ1-1, with a possible D match to TRBD1 (5 bases). This CDR3 has 17 amino acids. The V gene lost 1 base and the J gene lost 4 bases, with 20 bases spanning the gap. Per germline, CDR1 SGDLS and CDR2 YYNGEE. CDR3 nucleotide sequence: TGTGCCAGCAGCGTATATAACCTATTGACAGTGAGCACTGAAGCTTTCTTT. Translating it yields CASSVYNLLTVSTEAFF. The variable domain in full, with the rest retrieved from reference TRBV9 and TRBJ1-1, is DSGVTQTPKHLITATGQRVTLRCSPRSGDLSVYWYQQSLDQGLQFLIQYYNGEERAKGNILERFSAQQFPDLHSELNLSSLELGDSALYFCASSVYNLLTVSTEAFFGQGTRLTVV.

The CDR3 nucleotides are TGTGCCAGCAGTGCGTCCTACGAGCAGTACTTC. This codes for CASSASYEQYF. The rearrangement joins TRBV28 to TRBJ2-7; D not resolved. V was cut by 5 bases and J by 1 base, with 3 bases left in between. This CDR3 has 11 residues. Germline V gene lookup returns CDR1 MDHEN and CDR2 SYDVKM.

This clone was seen only a few times. This chain connects TRBV13 to TRBJ2-2; no reliable D call. The CDR3 runs to 12 residues. The ends were cut back, 7 bases at V and 5 bases at J, with 8 bases in the middle. Looked up from germline, CDR1 is PRHDT and CDR2 is FYEKMQ (reference sequence). Written as DNA, the CDR3 is TGTGCCAGCACCCGAGGTACCGGGGAGCTGTTTTTT. Residues: CASTRGTGELFF.